This TCR beta chain comes out of a study of blood T cells in healthy people across ages (dated by TCRdb to about 2015). For the study in its entirety: In model experiments, roughly one uniquely barcoded TCR beta cDNA molecule per two T cells was captured by template switching. To avoid experimental bias, donors of different ages were spread randomly across the sequencing lanes. For two donors (one aged 18 to 30 and one aged 80 or older), the study analyzed two additional independent replicas of 1 million unique cDNA reads from the same blood draw. Age-related changes in TCR beta repertoire diversity were measured in the study by deep sequencing normalized with unique cDNA molecular identifiers. Donors were grouped into four age groups: young (average 16 years), middle-aged (around 39), aged (roughly 62) and long-lived (approximately 81).

The method behind the library was 5' RACE. A second PCR of 7 to 11 cycles was performed with a sample-barcoded 5' primer and a J-beta primer mix. A template-switch 5' adaptor carrying 12 random nucleotides introduced a unique molecular identifier onto each TCR beta cDNA molecule. Each sample yielded at least 2.5 million CDR3-containing paired-end reads. First-strand cDNA was synthesized from all RNA with the Mint cDNA synthesis kit, primed by a TRBC-specific oligonucleotide. After uracil-DNA glycosylase treatment, a first 18-cycle PCR used universal primers M1SS and BC2_uni_R on all cDNA. The paper's data handling went like this. Each sample was normalized by randomly selecting 1 million high-quality reads, each carrying a distinct molecular identifier. Reads sharing molecular identifiers were discarded rather than binned into consensus sequences. MiTCR, set to a Q25 quality threshold and the strictest error-elimination algorithm, was used for CDR3 identification, clonotype clustering and error correction. A nonparametric unseen species model using Euler transformation provided a lower-bound estimate of total TCR beta diversity. TCRdb's own reprocessing of the public reads used fastp at Q25 and MiXCR and kept productive beta chains. CDR3 protein sequences are deduplicated, and each keeps its most common genes and DNA. TCRdb, rather than the study authors, made the V and J calls. Within this sample are around 2 million distinct CDR3 sequences, with about two fifths of them counted one time only. The ten top clones hold 23% of the sample.

Note on this clonotype: Which antigen it targets is not known. Per-base qualities were not stored, and no clone one base away is much larger.

The germline V gene specifies SGDLS as CDR1 and YYNGEE as CDR2. Including the terminal cysteine and phenylalanine, the CDR3 comprises 15 residues. Only the CDR3 region is kept as DNA, spanning 45 bases read in frame from base 1. The V and J ends are trimmed by 4 bases and 8 bases, leaving 18 bases between them. Donors were roughly 40 systemically healthy Caucasian individuals from Russia aged roughly 6 to 95 years. Each donor gave 8 to 10 milliliters of peripheral blood, drawn into EDTA-treated Vacutainer tubes. PBMCs were isolated by Ficoll-Paque density-gradient centrifugation, with at least 6 million obtained per sample. Trizol reagent was used to extract total RNA from PBMCs, with at least 6 micrograms per sample. For every donor, flow cytometry on a PBMC aliquot measured the percentage of naive CD45RAhigh/CD27high T cells. Broader findings and caveats from the paper: Since profiling was done on bulk unsorted PBMCs, naive and antigen-experienced compartments could not be conclusively compared. Estimates of total diversity from one million sequenced T cells were regarded as lower bounds and underestimates. The long-lived group showed more naive CD4+ T cells, fewer expanded clones and increased TCR diversity than the aged group, suggesting age selection. As age increased, observed TCR beta diversity per million T cells dropped in a roughly linear way, and a significant reduction was already evident by age roughly 40. Because the CMV infection status of the donors was unknown, age-related changes in expanded clonotypes may potentially have been confounded. The percentage of naive T cells measured by flow cytometry correlated strongly with observed TCR beta diversity.

The sequencing sample was made of blood. The source is a human donor in good health. The V and J segments used are TRBV9 and TRBJ1-4, and perhaps TRBD1 as D gene, on 6 matching bases. CDR3 region: CASSPPPGHGEKLFF. The nucleotide sequence reads TGTGCCAGCAGCCCACCTCCGGGACACGGGGAAAAACTGTTTTTT. With the rest looked up from the reference TRBV9 and TRBJ1-4 genes rather than sequenced, the full variable domain is DSGVTQTPKHLITATGQRVTLRCSPRSGDLSVYWYQQSLDQGLQFLIQYYNGEERAKGNILERFSAQQFPDLHSELNLSSLELGDSALYFCASSPPPGHGEKLFFGSGTQLSVL.